This TCR beta chain was recovered during a study of blood T cell repertoires in COVID-19. As for the study in general: Both acute and convalescent COVID-19 samples were obtained from the United States, Italy and Spain. Sample material is recorded as cDNA or gDNA derived from T cells, B-cell-depleted T cells, or PBMCs.

V trimming: 0 bases; J trimming: 9 bases; junction bases outside the gene matches: 10. The CDR3 sequence is 18 residues long. CDR1 is ENHRY and CDR2 is SYGVKD in the germline V gene. In the original analysis: From reference gene primer amplification, estimates of nucleated cell counts were derived. Assay used: immunoSEQ multiplex PCR; TCRdb lists only in-frame clones, some missing. That table is the source of V, J and clone size, and D and trimming were worked out from the DNA. The sample holds around 180,000 clones, roughly 76% seen once. The chain uses TRBV10-3 and TRBJ2-1; 14 nucleotides agree with TRBD2. Sequenced sample: peripheral blood. The sequence derives from a woman aged 80 or over with COVID-19, enrolled during active disease. Here the CDR3 DNA reads TGTGCCATCAGTGAGTCCATTTGGACTAGCGGGAGGAGGGGTGAGCAGTTCTTC. This codes for CAISESIWTSGRRGEQFF.